These T cell receptor beta chains were read from a single sample in a study of response to subunit inactivated influenza vaccine. TCRdb reanalysed the RT-PCR reads using MiXCR and keeps one entry per CDR3 protein. The sample records about 620,000 distinct CDR3 sequences, 12% being singletons. Sample: PBMCs from blood, taken on the day of vaccination. All receptors derive from a man aged 45 to 65 who received an inactivated influenza vaccine. Each CDR3 is given with its conserved first and last residue. Each record gives: D gene, V gene, clone size, J gene, CDR3 DNA, CDR3 protein. The D gene is left open where the match is weak. Clone size, where shown, is once, few, many, or a class for clones that have expanded.

d_call: .; v_call: TRBV27; clone_size: many; j_call: TRBJ2-1; cdr3_nt: TGTGCCAGCAGTCCCCCCCTGAGGACCCTTAACAATGAGCAGTTCTTC; cdr3_aa: CASSPPLRTLNNEQFF
d_call: .; v_call: TRBV11-2; clone_size: .; j_call: TRBJ2-7; cdr3_nt: TGTGCCAGCAGCTTAGATCTAAGCGGAGGCTCCTACGAGCAGTACTTC; cdr3_aa: CASSLDLSGGSYEQYF
d_call: TRBD2; v_call: TRBV5-1; clone_size: .; j_call: TRBJ2-5; cdr3_nt: TGCGCCAGCAGCCCTGGGAGGCTAGCGGAGAAAGAGACCCAGTACTTC; cdr3_aa: CASSPGRLAEKETQYF
d_call: TRBD1; v_call: TRBV6-5; clone_size: few; j_call: TRBJ2-7; cdr3_nt: TGTGCCAGCAGATTACAGGGGGTAACATCCGAGCAGTACTTC; cdr3_aa: CASRLQGVTSEQYF
d_call: TRBD2; v_call: TRBV20-1; clone_size: .; j_call: TRBJ2-3; cdr3_nt: TGCAGTGCCCCCGCGGGGAGCGGGGGTACAGATACGCAGTATTTT; cdr3_aa: CSAPAGSGGTDTQYF
d_call: TRBD2; v_call: TRBV11-1; clone_size: .; j_call: TRBJ2-1; cdr3_nt: TGTGCCAGCAGCAAACGACAGAGGGGACTACTATTGTCCTCCTACAATGAGCAGTTCTTC; cdr3_aa: CASSKRQRGLLLSSYNEQFF
d_call: .; v_call: TRBV27; clone_size: .; j_call: TRBJ2-7; cdr3_nt: TGTGCCAGCAGTTTACGCCCAGGGCTGGGCGAGCAGTACTTC; cdr3_aa: CASSLRPGLGEQYF
d_call: .; v_call: TRBV18; clone_size: .; j_call: TRBJ1-6; cdr3_nt: TGTGCCAGCTCACCAACGACCGCTAATTCACCCCTCCACTTT; cdr3_aa: CASSPTTANSPLHF
d_call: TRBD2; v_call: TRBV20-1; clone_size: many; j_call: TRBJ2-2; cdr3_nt: TGCAGTGCCCGGACTAGCAGGAACACCGGGGAGCTGTTTTTT; cdr3_aa: CSARTSRNTGELFF
d_call: .; v_call: TRBV5-1; clone_size: .; j_call: TRBJ2-7; cdr3_nt: TGCGCCAGCAGCAGGGGGGTCAGCGAGTCCTACGAGCAGTACTTC; cdr3_aa: CASSRGVSESYEQYF